This note documents a single T cell receptor beta chain sequence. This specimen comes from a study of blood T cell repertoires in COVID-19. The wider study: Specimens from acute and convalescent COVID-19 originated in the United States, Italy and Spain. The cDNA or gDNA used as material had been derived from T cells, B-cell-depleted T cells, or PBMCs.

As processed by the authors: How many nucleated cells were present was estimated from reference gene primer amplification. Data came from immunoSEQ multiplex PCR; TCRdb stores just in-frame clones and leaves some out. The V and J calls and the clone size are those of that table, but D and trimming were determined from the DNA. The repertoire has about 100,000 clones, about 82% of them found once; the top ten carry 13%. Germline CDR1 is KGHSY and CDR2 is FQNENV. Trimming pared 4 bases from V and 7 bases from J, leaving 16 bases between. There are 14 residues in the CDR3. The chain combines TRBV16 with TRBJ1-1, with D possibly matching TRBD1 (6 bases). This sequence was found in a man in his forties or fifties with active or convalescent COVID-19. Sequencing was done on a sample of peripheral blood. The CDR3 DNA sequence: TGTGCCAGCAGCCTCGGACAGATGGCAGGTGAAGCTTTCTTT. This translates into CASSLGQMAGEAFF.